This TCR beta chain was identified in a study of prognosis after radiotherapy for stage I lung cancer. Looking at the study overall: Of the enrolled patients, 11 to 15 had newly diagnosed primary stage I lung tumors, while a few had oligometastatic NSCLC following surgical resection of the primary tumor.

Study results and caveats: The number of unique TCR clones went down after stereotactic body radiation therapy, with a median of around 9,500 versus 6,500. Between patients with and without metastases, TRBV and TRBJ gene usage reportedly differed.

Trimming shortened V by 0 bases and J by 7 bases, and 13 bases separated the two germline ends. CDR3 length: 15 amino acids. Germline V gene sequence: CDR1 DFQATT, CDR2 SNEGSKA (reference sequence). TCR beta CDR3 amplification from genomic DNA was performed by two-round multiplex PCR. First-round PCR, the initial amplification, used primers specific to each TRBV and TRBJ gene. TCRdb recomputed calls from the multiplex PCR reads with MiXCR, one row per CDR3 protein. The data contain approximately 31,000 distinct CDR3 sequences, approximately 51% of them singletons. Note on this clonotype: Its antigen remains unknown.

At each of two time points, about 6 milliliters of venous blood were taken. The sequence was collected from a donor over 45 with non-small cell lung cancer. The source material was PBMCs, sampled before or after stereotactic body radiation therapy (not recorded which). J is TRBJ1-6 and V is TRBV20-1; D might be TRBD1 (5 bases). CDR3 residues: CSARDPWGENSPLHF. The CDR3 DNA sequence: TGCAGTGCTAGAGATCCATGGGGCGAAAATTCACCCCTCCACTTT.